The TCR beta chain described here comes from a study of blood T cell repertoires in COVID-19. Profiled with immunoSEQ multiplex PCR; TCRdb holds only in-frame clones, not every one. Of some 510,000 clones in the sample, roughly 90% are singletons; the top ten hold 1.5% to 2%. This CDR3 comprises 17 residues. Trimming removed 4 bases from V and 0 bases from J; junction bases left unmatched: 9. Germline-derived CDR1 and CDR2 are MNHEY and SMNVEV (reference sequence). Membership in each cohort depended on participant-reported clinical history. Symptom resolution, clearance, or two negative PCRs marked donors in Cohort 3 as recovered.

Specimen: PBMCs or T cells enriched from blood (not recorded which). The V and J genes are TRBV27 and TRBJ2-4; 7 nucleotides match TRBD1. The sequence was obtained from a woman aged 35 to 49 who had recovered from COVID-19. CDR3 coding DNA: TGTGCCAGCAGTTCTCGGGACAGACTCCTAGCCAAAAACATTCAGTACTTC. This codes for CASSSRDRLLAKNIQYF.